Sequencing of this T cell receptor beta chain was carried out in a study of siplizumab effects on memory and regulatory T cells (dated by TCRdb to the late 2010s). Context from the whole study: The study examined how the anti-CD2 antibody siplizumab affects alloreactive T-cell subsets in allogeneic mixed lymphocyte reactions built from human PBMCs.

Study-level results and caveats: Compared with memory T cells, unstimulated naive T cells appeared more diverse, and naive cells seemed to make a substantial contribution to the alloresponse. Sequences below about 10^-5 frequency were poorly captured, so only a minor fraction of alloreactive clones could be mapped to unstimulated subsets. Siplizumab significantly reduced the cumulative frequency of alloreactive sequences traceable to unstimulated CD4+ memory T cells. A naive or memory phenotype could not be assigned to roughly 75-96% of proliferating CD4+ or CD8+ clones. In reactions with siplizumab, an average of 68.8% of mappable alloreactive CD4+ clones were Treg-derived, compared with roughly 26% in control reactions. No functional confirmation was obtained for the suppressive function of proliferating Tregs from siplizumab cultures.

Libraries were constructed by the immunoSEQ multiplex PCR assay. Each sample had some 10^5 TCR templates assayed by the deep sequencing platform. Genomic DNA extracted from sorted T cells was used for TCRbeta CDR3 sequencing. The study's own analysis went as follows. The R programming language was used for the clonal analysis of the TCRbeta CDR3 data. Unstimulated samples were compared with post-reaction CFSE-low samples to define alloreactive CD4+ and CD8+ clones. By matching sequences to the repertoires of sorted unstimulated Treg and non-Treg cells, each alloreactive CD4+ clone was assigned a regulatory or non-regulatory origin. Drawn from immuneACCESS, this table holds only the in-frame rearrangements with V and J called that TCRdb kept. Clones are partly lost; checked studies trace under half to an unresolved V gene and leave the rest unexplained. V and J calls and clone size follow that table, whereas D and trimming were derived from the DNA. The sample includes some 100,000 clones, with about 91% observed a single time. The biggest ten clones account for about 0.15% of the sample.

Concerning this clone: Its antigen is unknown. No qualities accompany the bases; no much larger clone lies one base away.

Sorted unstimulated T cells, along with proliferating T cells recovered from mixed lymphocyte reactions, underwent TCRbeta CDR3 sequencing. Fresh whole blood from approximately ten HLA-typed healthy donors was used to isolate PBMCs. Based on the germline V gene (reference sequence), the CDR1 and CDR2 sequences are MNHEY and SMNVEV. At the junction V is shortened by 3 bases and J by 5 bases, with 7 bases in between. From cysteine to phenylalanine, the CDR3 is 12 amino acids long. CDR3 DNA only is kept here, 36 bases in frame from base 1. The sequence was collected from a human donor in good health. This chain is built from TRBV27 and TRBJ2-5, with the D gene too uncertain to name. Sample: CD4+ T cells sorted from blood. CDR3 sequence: CASSFRSETQYF. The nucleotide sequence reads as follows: TGTGCCAGCAGTTTTAGGTCGGAGACCCAGTACTTC.